Here is one TCR beta chain with its context. The target antigen is unknown. Trimming removed 3 bases from V and 0 bases from J, with 13 bases in between. The CDR3 covers 16 residues. Germline-derived CDR1 and CDR2 are SGHRS and YFSETQ. Repertoires were generated with immunoSEQ multiplex PCR, while TCRdb's copy carries only in-frame clones and drops some. The sample holds about 94,000 clones, about 94% seen once. The data are from a study of siplizumab effects on memory and regulatory T cells. Study findings and constraints: The drug siplizumab significantly decreased the alloreactive sequences that could be traced to unstimulated CD4+ memory cells.

The receptor was derived from a human donor in good health. Sequenced: non-Treg CD4+ T cells sorted from blood. The rearrangement joins TRBV5-1 to TRBJ2-1; tentatively, D is TRBD2 (6 bases). This CDR3 reads CASSSHDGSSYNEQFF. The CDR3 DNA is TGCGCCAGCAGCTCCCATGACGGGAGCTCCTACAATGAGCAGTTCTTC.